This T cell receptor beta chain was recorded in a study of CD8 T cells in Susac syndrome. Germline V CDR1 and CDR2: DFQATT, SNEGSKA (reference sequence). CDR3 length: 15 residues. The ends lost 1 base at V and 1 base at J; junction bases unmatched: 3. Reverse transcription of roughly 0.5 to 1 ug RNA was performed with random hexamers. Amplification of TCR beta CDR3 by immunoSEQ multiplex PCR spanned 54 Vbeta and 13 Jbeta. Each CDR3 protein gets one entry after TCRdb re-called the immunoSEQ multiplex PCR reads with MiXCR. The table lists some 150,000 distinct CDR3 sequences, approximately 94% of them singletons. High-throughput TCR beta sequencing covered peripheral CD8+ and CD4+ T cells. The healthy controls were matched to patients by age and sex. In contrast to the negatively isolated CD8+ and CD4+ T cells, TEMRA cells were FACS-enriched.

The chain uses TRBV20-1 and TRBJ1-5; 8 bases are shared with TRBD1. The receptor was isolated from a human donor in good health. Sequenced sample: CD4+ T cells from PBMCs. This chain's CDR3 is CSARGQGRSNQPQHF. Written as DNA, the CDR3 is TGCAGTGCTAGAGGACAGGGGAGAAGCAATCAGCCCCAGCATTTT.